The 17 T cell receptor beta chains listed next were all sequenced from one sample in a study of cytomegalovirus exposure and HLA in healthy donors. Sequencing was performed with immunoSEQ multiplex PCR; in TCRdb, only in-frame clones are kept and a portion is missing. The table lists 67,000 or so clones, 85% to 95% of them singletons. Sequencing was performed on PBMCs. The receptors derive from a man aged 18-30 years in good health and CMV-seropositive.

The gene calls are TRBV6-1 and TRBJ2-1; 9 positions agree with TRBD1. Germline V gene data show CDR1 as MNHNS and CDR2 as SASEGT. V lost 5 bases, J lost 5 bases, and 7 bases stayed unmatched. The CDR3 is 15 residues long. CDR3 sequence (DNA): TGTGCCAGCAGTAGAAGGGACAGGGTGGACAATGAGCAGTTCTTC. Translated, it gives CASSRRDRVDNEQFF.

This rearrangement joins TRBV5-4 to TRBJ2-3; 9 nucleotides line up with TRBD1. V lost 4 bases and J lost 6; bases outside the gene matches: 9. CDR1 SGHNT and CDR2 YYREEE come from the germline V gene (reference sequence). The CDR3 extends over 15 amino acids. CDR3 in amino acids: CASSQPGTGMDTQYF. The CDR3 DNA sequence: TGTGCCAGCAGCCAACCCGGGACAGGGATGGATACGCAGTATTTT.

There are a few counts of this clone. V is TRBV7-9 and J is TRBJ1-6; 8 bases map to TRBD1. There are 17 residues in the CDR3. The junction had 20 bases not matched to a gene; V was cut back by 10 bases and J by 9 bases. Germline V gives CDR1 SEHNR, CDR2 FQNEAQ (reference sequence). CDR3 sequence: CATGTDRERLVSSPLHF. The CDR3 coding sequence is TGTGCCACCGGAACGGACAGGGAAAGGCTGGTTAGTTCACCCCTCCACTTT.

J is TRBJ1-5 and V is TRBV9; 7 nucleotides agree with TRBD1. Trimming removed 3 bases from V and 3 bases from J; junction bases left unmatched: 6. This CDR3 is built from 15 residues. Germline V CDR1 and CDR2: SGDLS, YYNGEE. The CDR3 region is CASSETGLANQPQHF. CDR3 nucleotides: TGTGCCAGCAGCGAGACAGGGTTAGCCAATCAGCCCCAGCATTTT. Drawing the rest from reference TRBV9 and TRBJ1-5, the complete variable domain is DSGVTQTPKHLITATGQRVTLRCSPRSGDLSVYWYQQSLDQGLQFLIQYYNGEERAKGNILERFSAQQFPDLHSELNLSSLELGDSALYFCASSETGLANQPQHFGDGTRLSIL.

This chain connects TRBV29-1 to TRBJ2-7; weak D call: TRBD1 (5 bases). Germline CDR1 and CDR2: SQVTM and ANQGSEA. The CDR3 is 14 residues long. Trimming shortened V by 2 bases and J by 3 bases, and 14 bases separated the two germline ends. The CDR3, as DNA: TGCAGCGTTGAAAGGGGCCAATCCGGCTACGAGCAGTACTTC. Translating gives CSVERGQSGYEQYF.

This clone showed up just once. J is TRBJ2-1 and V is TRBV9; 9 bases fit TRBD1. CDR3 size: 18 residues. From germline, CDR1 is SGDLS and CDR2 YYNGEE. The V segment lost 4 bases and the J segment 3 bases; nucleotides outside the gene matches: 14. The CDR3 here is CASSPGTGKLGGYNEQFF. As DNA, the CDR3 is TGTGCCAGCAGCCCCGGGACAGGGAAGTTGGGAGGCTACAATGAGCAGTTCTTC.

In its sample, this clone was seen once. The chain links TRBV14 to TRBJ2-1; 12 bases align to TRBD2. Germline CDR1 is SGHDN and CDR2 is FVKESK. The junction had 1 base not matched to a gene; V was cut back by 8 bases and J by 5 bases. The CDR3 contains 13 residues. The CDR3 DNA sequence: TGTGCCAGCGGACTAGCGGGGAACAATGAGCAGTTCTTC. Translating gives CASGLAGNNEQFF. Full variable domain (missing parts from reference TRBV14 and TRBJ2-1): EAGVTQFPSHSVIEKGQTVTLRCDPISGHDNLYWYRRVMGKEIKFLLHFVKESKQDESGMPNNRFLAERTGGTYSTLKVQPAELEDSGVYFCASGLAGNNEQFFGPGTRLTVL.

This rearrangement joins TRBV27 to TRBJ2-1; D might be TRBD2 (6 bases). Deletions cut 10 bases from V and 6 bases from J, with 22 bases between. CDR3 length: 15 amino acids. Germline V gives CDR1 MNHEY, CDR2 SMNVEV (reference sequence). CDR3 in amino acids: CATLDYSGSSNEQFF. CDR3 nucleotides: TGTGCCACCCTAGATTATAGCGGATCAAGCAATGAGCAGTTCTTC.

DNA of the CDR3: TGTGCCAGCAGCTTAGCGCTAGACCGTCGGGAAAAACTGTTTTTT. Its protein is CASSLALDRREKLFF. The chain uses TRBV7-8 and TRBJ1-4; D is uncertain. CDR1 is SGHVS and CDR2 is FQNEAQ in the germline V gene. V was cut by 0 bases and J by 8 bases, with 13 bases left in between. The CDR3 has 15 amino acids. Using reference TRBV7-8 and TRBJ1-4 for the parts outside the CDR3, the full variable domain is GAGVSQSPRYKVAKRGQDVALRCDPISGHVSLFWYQQALGQGPEFLTYFQNEAQLDKSGLPSDRFFAERPEGSVSTLKIQRTQQEDSAVYLCASSLALDRREKLFFGSGTQLSVL.

The V call is TRBV5-1, the J call TRBJ2-7; TRBD1 aligns across 8 bases. Unmatched junction bases numbered 2, after V lost 2 bases and J lost 4 bases. CDR3 size: 13 residues. Germline loops: CDR1 SGHRS, CDR2 YFSETQ. CDR3: CASSFRDRYEQYF. Here the CDR3 DNA reads TGCGCCAGCAGCTTCCGGGACAGGTACGAGCAGTACTTC.

The table lists this clone with a count of one. The V call is TRBV5-5, the J call TRBJ1-4; possible D gene TRBD1, 6 bases. Looked up from germline, CDR1 is SGHKS and CDR2 is YYEKEE (reference sequence). Trimming removed 1 base from V and 6 bases from J, with 10 bases in between. The CDR3 totals 14 residues. CDR3 bases: TGTGCCAGCAGCTTGTCCAGGGGACATGAAAAACTGTTTTTT. Protein: CASSLSRGHEKLFF.

The chain has TRBV6-1 and TRBJ1-2, with a weak D call TRBD1 (6 bases). CDR3 length equals 13 residues. The V end lost 4 bases, the J end lost 2 bases, and 8 bases lay between the germline ends. Germline-derived CDR1 and CDR2 are MNHNS and SASEGT. The CDR3 DNA sequence: TGTGCCAGCAGTGTACAGGGAAACTATGGCTACACCTTC. The encoded protein is CASSVQGNYGYTF.

V and J are TRBV29-1 and TRBJ2-1; possibly TRBD1 for D (6 bases). This CDR3 comprises 14 residues. Trimming left V 5 bases short and J 3 bases short, with 14 bases between. Germline CDR1 SQVTM, CDR2 ANQGSEA. Here the CDR3 DNA reads TGCAGCGTTTCTCGACAGGCGAACTACAATGAGCAGTTCTTC. Translated, it gives CSVSRQANYNEQFF.

The chain carries TRBV15 and TRBJ2-2; perhaps TRBD2 as D (5 bases). Germline-derived CDR1 and CDR2 are LNHNV and YYDKDF (reference sequence). V lost 0 bases, J lost 1 base, and 15 bases lay in between. CDR3 length: 18 amino acids. CDR3 DNA: TGTGCCACCAGCAGAGATCGGGGTTACAGACGGAACACCGGGGAGCTGTTTTTT. It specifies CATSRDRGYRRNTGELFF.

The chain combines TRBV28 with TRBJ2-7; weak D call: TRBD2 (7 bases). Germline V gene data show CDR1 as MDHEN and CDR2 as SYDVKM. The V end lost 10 bases, the J end lost 3 bases, and 25 bases lay between the germline ends. The CDR3 is 16 amino acids. CDR3 region: CATNKGGSLEGYEQYF. The CDR3 nucleotides are TGTGCCACTAACAAGGGGGGGTCCTTGGAGGGCTACGAGCAGTACTTC.

The gene calls are TRBV2 and TRBJ1-6; no firm D call. CDR1 is SNHLY and CDR2 is FYNNEI in the germline V gene. V was pared by 2 bases and J by 9 bases, with 17 bases between. The CDR3 runs to 16 residues. The CDR3 loop reads CASSEILRVQSSPLHF. CDR3 coding DNA: TGTGCCAGCAGTGAAATTCTCCGGGTCCAGAGTTCACCCCTCCACTTT.

V and J are TRBV6-5 and TRBJ2-7; perhaps TRBD1 as D (6 bases). The CDR3 runs 11 residues. The germline V gene encodes CDR1 MNHEY and CDR2 SVGAGI. V was trimmed by 5 bases and J by 5 bases, leaving 7 bases between them. The CDR3 loop is CASSQGNEQYF. DNA for the CDR3: TGTGCCAGCAGTCAGGGGAACGAGCAGTACTTC.